The 11 T cell receptor beta chains in this list originate from one sample, sequenced in a study of blood T cell repertoires in COVID-19 (dated by TCRdb to 2020 to 2021). Receptors were amplified or captured by the immunoSEQ multiplex PCR assay. The clones in this table, taken by TCRdb from immuneACCESS, are in-frame only. Not every clone is retained; where verified, under half of the shortfall comes from an unresolved V gene, and the cause of the rest is unknown. The sample table lists around 130,000 clones, roughly 84% of them with a count of one. The ten biggest clones cover roughly 3.5% of the sample. Sequencing was performed on PBMCs or T cells enriched from blood (not recorded which). The receptor source for this set is a woman aged 25 to 39 who had recovered from COVID-19.

In nucleotides, the CDR3 is TGTGCCAGCAGTTACGACGACAGGGGGCTAGGCTACACCTTC. Its protein product is CASSYDDRGLGYTF. The V call is TRBV6-5, the J call TRBJ1-2; 10 positions match TRBD1. Germline CDR1 and CDR2: MNHEY and SVGAGI. V was clipped by 2 bases and J by 8 bases; unmatched bases: 5. The CDR3 is 14 amino acids.

The J gene is TRBJ2-3, the V gene TRBV7-2; tentatively, D is TRBD1 (6 bases). CDR1 SGHTA and CDR2 FQGNSA come from the germline V gene. This CDR3 spans 14 amino acids. Trimming removed 1 base at V and 7 bases at J, with 12 bases between. This CDR3 reads CASSLGGGSYTQYF. CDR3 sequence (DNA): TGTGCCAGCAGCTTAGGTGGGGGCTCATATACGCAGTATTTT.

The DNA for the CDR3 is TGCGCCAGCAGCCAAGCTCGAACTAGCCGTTACAATGAGCAGTTCTTC. This translates into CASSQARTSRYNEQFF. V gene TRBV4-1 combines with J gene TRBJ2-1, with TRBD2 as a possible D gene (6 bases). Trimming took off 1 base at V and 4 bases at J, with 14 bases between the two ends. CDR3 length: 16 residues. In germline, CDR1 is MGHRA, CDR2 YSYEKL.

V gene TRBV24-1 combines with J gene TRBJ2-5; 11 positions match TRBD1. Germline V gene lookup returns CDR1 KGHDR and CDR2 SFDVKD. The CDR3 runs 17 residues. The junction had 6 bases not matched to a gene; V was cut back by 4 bases and J by 0 bases. As DNA, the CDR3 is TGTGCCACCAGTGACCCTGGACAGGGGGCGTACCAAGAGACCCAGTACTTC. Translating it yields CATSDPGQGAYQETQYF.

This chain uses TRBV5-4 with TRBJ1-2, with 11 bases aligning to TRBD1. Germline V lookup: CDR1 SGHNT, CDR2 YYREEE (reference sequence). This CDR3 region has 15 residues. V lost 5 bases and J lost 5; bases outside the gene matches: 8. CDR3 in amino acids: CASSWGQGGSYGYTF. CDR3 DNA sequence: TGTGCCAGCAGTTGGGGACAGGGGGGAAGTTATGGCTACACCTTC.

This chain connects TRBV24-1 to TRBJ2-1; D might be TRBD1 (6 bases). Germline V CDR1 and CDR2: KGHDR, SFDVKD. Trimming left V 4 bases short and J 9 bases short, with 12 bases between. This CDR3 region has 13 residues. In DNA, the CDR3 is TGTGCCACCAGTGACCTTACAGGGACTGAGCAGTTCTTC. This translates into CATSDLTGTEQFF.

The chain couples TRBV5-4 to TRBJ1-4; D possibly corresponds to TRBD1 (6 bases). From germline, CDR1 is SGHNT and CDR2 YYREEE (reference sequence). This CDR3 is built from 15 residues. V was clipped by 0 bases and J by 7 bases, with 13 bases between them. CDR3 coding DNA: TGTGCCAGCAGCTTGGCCGGGGGGGCCGGTGAAAAACTGTTTTTT. Its translation is CASSLAGGAGEKLFF.

This clone appeared a few times. This chain joins TRBV25-1 and TRBJ2-7; 7 bases line up with TRBD1. With V trimmed by 6 bases and J by 3 bases, 2 bases remained unmatched. Germline assignment: CDR1 MGHDK and CDR2 SYGVNS. This CDR3 has 12 residues. The DNA of the CDR3 is TGTGCCAGCAGCTGGACAGGCTACGAGCAGTACTTC. Translating it yields CASSWTGYEQYF.

The CDR3 spells CASSRGGGAGYGYTF. The CDR3 DNA reads TGTGCCAGCAGCCGTGGAGGGGGCGCCGGCTATGGCTACACCTTC. V is TRBV3-1 (or the pseudogene TRBV3-2) and J is TRBJ1-2, with TRBD1 matching over 7 bases. The germline V gene has CDR1 LGHDT and CDR2 YNNKEL (reference sequence). This CDR3 comprises 15 residues. V lost 4 bases and J lost 4; bases outside the gene matches: 9.

The chain recombines TRBV18 with TRBJ1-6, with 7 bases lining up with TRBD1. The CDR3 spans 14 residues. With V trimmed by 3 bases and J by 7 bases, 3 bases remained unmatched. CDR1 KGHSH and CDR2 LQKENI come from the germline V gene. The DNA of the CDR3 is TGTGCCAGCTCACCCGACAGGGAAAATTCACCCCTCCACTTT. It yields the protein CASSPDRENSPLHF. The whole variable domain, remainder taken from reference TRBV18 and TRBJ1-6, is NAGVMQNPRHLVRRRGQEARLRCSPMKGHSHVYWYRQLPEEGLKFMVYLQKENIIDESGMPKERFSAEFPKEGPSILRIQQVVRGDSAAYFCASSPDRENSPLHFGNGTRLTVT.

This clone was detected only a few times. The chain links TRBV4-2 to TRBJ2-1; 7 bases align to TRBD1. Germline V gene lookup returns CDR1 LGHNA and CDR2 YNFKEQ. With V trimmed by 6 bases and J by 10 bases, 3 bases remained unmatched. CDR3 length: 11 amino acids. Here the CDR3 DNA reads TGTGCCAGCAGAACAGGGGACGAGCAGTTCTTC. It specifies CASRTGDEQFF.